This is a list of T cell receptor beta chains from one sample in a study of human T cells and chemical hapten exposure. TCRdb ran MiXCR on the RACE reads and lists one entry per CDR3 protein. The sample lists under 70,000 distinct CDR3 sequences, approximately 10% occurring once. Sequencing was performed on whole blood, taken in connection with sensitization to the hapten diphenylcyclopropenone (DPC). The receptors were gathered from a middle-aged woman with alopecia areata. Some clones in this sample may be carry-over from other donors' samples. Both conserved end residues are part of each CDR3. The D gene is left open where the match is weak. Not every row has a clone size; where given, it reads once, few, many or a size class.

d_gene,j_gene,abundance,v_gene,CDR3nt,CDR3aa
.,TRBJ2-5,many,TRBV7-6,TGTGCCAGCAGTCCCCGTCCCAGGGACTACCAAGAGACCCAGTACTTC,CASSPRPRDYQETQYF
TRBD1,TRBJ2-7,many,TRBV7-9,TGTGCCAGCAGCGAGTCAGGGGGAAGCTACGAGCAGTACTTC,CASSESGGSYEQYF
.,TRBJ2-6,many,TRBV4-3,TGCGCCAGCAGCCAAGATGGGGGGGCCGGGGCCAACGTCCTGACTTTC,CASSQDGGAGANVLTF
.,TRBJ2-1,many,TRBV24-1,TGTGCCACCAGTTCGGTAGCGGAGGCCCCCGGTGAGCAGTTCTTC,CATSSVAEAPGEQFF
.,TRBJ2-5,many,TRBV3-1,TGTGCCAGCAGCCCATACAGATTCCAAGAGACCCAGTACTTC,CASSPYRFQETQYF
.,TRBJ1-6,many,TRBV28,TGTGCCAGCAGTCCAGGGGCGCGCAATTCACCCCTCCACTTT,CASSPGARNSPLHF
.,TRBJ1-3,many,TRBV11-2,TGTGCCAGCAGCTTACAGGGAAAGGGCTCTGGAAACACCATATATTTT,CASSLQGKGSGNTIYF
.,TRBJ1-4,.,TRBV7-9,TGTGCCAGCAGCTTAACAGGGCAGTATTATCGTGGTGAAAAACTGTTTTTT,CASSLTGQYYRGEKLFF
TRBD1,TRBJ1-1,many,TRBV2,TGTGCCAGCAGTGGCCAGACAGGGTTCACTGAAGCTTTCTTT,CASSGQTGFTEAFF
TRBD2,TRBJ2-5,many,TRBV7-8,TGTGCCAGCAGCCCCAGGACTAGCTTGGAGACCCAGTACTTC,CASSPRTSLETQYF
TRBD1,TRBJ2-1,few,TRBV10-3,TGTGCCATCAGTGAAAGACAGGGCTCCTACAATGAGCAGTTCTTC,CAISERQGSYNEQFF
TRBD2,TRBJ2-7,few,TRBV7-2,TGTGCCAGCAGCTCTAGCGGGAACGAGCAGTACTTC,CASSSSGNEQYF
TRBD2,TRBJ2-7,.,TRBV7-2,TGTGCCAGCAGCGGCCTAGCGGAGGGGTACGAGCAGTACTTC,CASSGLAEGYEQYF
.,TRBJ2-4,many,TRBV20-1,TGCAGTGCTAGAGTAGGGCCAGCCAAAAACATTCAGTACTTC,CSARVGPAKNIQYF
TRBD1,TRBJ2-3,.,TRBV19,TGTGCCAGTAGGGACAGGGGAGATACGCAGTATTTT,CASRDRGDTQYF
.,TRBJ2-5,few,TRBV7-3,TGTGCCAGCAGCTCCTCGGGCCACCACCAAGAGACCCAGTACTTC,CASSSSGHHQETQYF
.,TRBJ1-4,many,TRBV5-4,TGTGCCAGCAGCTTTAATGAAAAACTGTTTTTT,CASSFNEKLFF
.,TRBJ2-3,many,TRBV5-5,TGTGCCAGCGATCGGAAGGGGTCAGATACGCAGTATTTT,CASDRKGSDTQYF
TRBD1,TRBJ1-1,.,TRBV4-3,TGCGCCAGCAGCCAGAGTACAGGGGGCACCACTGAAGCTTTCTTT,CASSQSTGGTTEAFF
.,TRBJ1-5,few,TRBV12-3/TRBV12-4,TGTGCCAGCAGTTTATACGGGGCAGGTAAGCCCCAGCATTTT,CASSLYGAGKPQHF
TRBD1,TRBJ2-2,many,TRBV6-2/TRBV6-3,TGTGCCTCCTCGACGGGGACAGGATTTACCGGGGAGCTGTTTTTT,CASSTGTGFTGELFF
.,TRBJ2-5,many,TRBV28,TGTGCCAGCCGACAGACCCAAGAGACCCAGTACTTC,CASRQTQETQYF
TRBD2,TRBJ2-2,few,TRBV19,TGTGCCAGTAGTAAAGCGGGAGGTGTCGCCGGGGAGCTGTTTTTT,CASSKAGGVAGELFF
.,TRBJ2-6,many,TRBV7-2,TGTGCCAGCAGCTTGGGGAGATGGGCCGGGGCCAACGTCCTGACTTTC,CASSLGRWAGANVLTF
.,TRBJ1-1,few,TRBV20-1,TGCAGTGCTAGACCAACAGGTCGTAGGGACACTGAAGCTTTCTTT,CSARPTGRRDTEAFF
.,TRBJ1-1,.,TRBV4-2,TGTGCCAGCAGCCACGGTAGGGAAAAGGAACATGAAGCTTTCTTT,CASSHGREKEHEAFF
.,TRBJ2-5,few,TRBV6-2/TRBV6-3,TGTGCCAGCAGGTCAGAGACCCAGTACTTC,CASRSETQYF
.,TRBJ2-1,.,TRBV28,TGTGCCAGCAGTTTTCCTTACTCCTACAATGAGCAGTTCTTC,CASSFPYSYNEQFF
.,TRBJ2-3,.,TRBV5-4,TGTGCCAGCAGCGGGGCCAGCGGGCTGATCGGTGATACGCAGTATTTT,CASSGASGLIGDTQYF
TRBD1,TRBJ1-3,.,TRBV6-5,TGTGCCAGCAGTTACTCGAGAAGGGGGCGGGCTGGAAACACCATATATTTT,CASSYSRRGRAGNTIYF
TRBD1,TRBJ1-1,many,TRBV4-1,TGCGCCAGCAGCCAGACAGGGTTATCTTTGAACACTGAAGCTTTCTTT,CASSQTGLSLNTEAFF
TRBD1,TRBJ1-4,.,TRBV7-9,TGTGCCAGCAGCCGAAACGACAGGGGGACAGAAAAACTGTTTTTT,CASSRNDRGTEKLFF
TRBD2,TRBJ2-7,many,TRBV30,TGTGCCTGGAGTGCGACTAGCGGGAGATCCCACGAGCAGTACTTC,CAWSATSGRSHEQYF
.,TRBJ1-1,.,TRBV12-5,TGTGCTAGTGGTTTGGTAATTAATCCTAACACTGAAGCTTTCTTT,CASGLVINPNTEAFF
.,TRBJ1-6,.,TRBV12-3/TRBV12-4,TGTGCCAGCAGTTTCGGTCTGGGGGGAGGGAATTCACCCCTCCACTTT,CASSFGLGGGNSPLHF
TRBD1,TRBJ1-5,many,TRBV29-1,TGCAGCGTTGGACAGGGGAGGAATCAGCCCCAGCATTTT,CSVGQGRNQPQHF
.,TRBJ2-6,few,TRBV6-5,TGTGCCAGCAGTTACTCTGGGGGTAGATTGTCTGGGGCCAACGTCCTGACTTTC,CASSYSGGRLSGANVLTF
.,TRBJ1-2,.,TRBV12-3/TRBV12-4,TGTGCCAGCAGTTTGAGTATTGATTCTCGCGGCTACACCTTC,CASSLSIDSRGYTF
TRBD2,TRBJ2-1,few,TRBV4-3,TGCGCCAGCAGCCAAAGGACTAGCGGGAGGGATGAGCAGTTCTTC,CASSQRTSGRDEQFF
TRBD1,TRBJ2-7,few,TRBV29-1,TGCAGCGGGGACAGGGGAGAGGGGGAGCAGTACTTC,CSGDRGEGEQYF
TRBD2,TRBJ2-1,.,TRBV7-2,TGTGCCAGCAGCTTAGGACTAGCGGGAGGGGTGCAGTTCTTC,CASSLGLAGGVQFF
.,TRBJ2-4,.,TRBV2,TGTGCCAGCAGAGGGGGACCAGCAAACATTAAGTACTTC,CASRGGPANIKYF
.,TRBJ1-2,many,TRBV18,TGTGCCAGCTCACCTGATAACACCGTCGGGGGCTATGGCTACACCTTC,CASSPDNTVGGYGYTF
TRBD2,TRBJ2-4,once,TRBV20-1,TGCAGTGCTACCCCCCTAGCGGGGGACCTGTCCAAAAACATTCAGTACTTC,CSATPLAGDLSKNIQYF
TRBD2,TRBJ2-1,many,TRBV6-2/TRBV6-3,TGTGCCAGCAGTGCCGATAGCGGGAGGGCCGAGGAGTTCTTC,CASSADSGRAEEFF
.,TRBJ2-1,many,TRBV6-2/TRBV6-3,TGTGCCAGCAGTTTCTTCGGTAGCGGCCTCCGTGTAGAGCAGTTCTTC,CASSFFGSGLRVEQFF
.,TRBJ2-2,.,TRBV9,TGTGCCAGCAGCGAATCTCGGGGGCGCGAAAACACCGGGGAGCTGTTTTTT,CASSESRGRENTGELFF
.,TRBJ1-2,.,TRBV11-2,TGTGCCGGCGGGGCGAGAGACTATGGCTACACCTTC,CAGGARDYGYTF
TRBD2,TRBJ2-1,few,TRBV6-2/TRBV6-3,TGTGCCAGCAAGGTACGGGAGGCTCTCCACTACAATGAGCAGTTCTTC,CASKVREALHYNEQFF
TRBD1,TRBJ2-1,many,TRBV6-4,TGTGCCAGCAGTGGACAGGGGAGCTCCTACAATGAGCAGTTCTTC,CASSGQGSSYNEQFF